These 19 T cell receptor beta chains originate from one sample sequenced in a study of siplizumab effects on memory and regulatory T cells. TCRdb's copy holds only in-frame clones and misses some; the assay was immunoSEQ multiplex PCR. The sample has 75,000 to 100,000 clones, 85% to 95% seen once. Sequenced: non-Treg CD4+ T cells sorted from blood. Receptors were obtained from a human donor in good health.

The chain joins TRBV5-1 to TRBJ2-3; the D is unclear. Germline V gene data show CDR1 as SGHRS and CDR2 as YFSETQ. The CDR3 is 14 amino acids. With 4 bases removed from V and 4 bases from J, the gap between germline ends came to 13 bases. The CDR3 reads CASSIPVFPDTQYF. CDR3 DNA sequence: TGCGCCAGCAGCATACCAGTTTTTCCAGATACGCAGTATTTT.

The chain carries TRBV5-1 and TRBJ2-5; D gene ambiguous. V gave up 2 bases and J gave up 7 bases, with 12 bases separating them. The CDR3 contains 13 residues. Germline CDR1 SGHRS, CDR2 YFSETQ. CDR3 amino acids: CASSFSSPGTQYF. The CDR3 region has the DNA TGCGCCAGCAGCTTTTCGTCGCCCGGGACCCAGTACTTC.

The chain is built from TRBV7-6 and TRBJ2-7; 7 bases are shared with TRBD2. This CDR3 has 17 residues. Germline CDR1 is SGHVS and CDR2 is FNYEAQ. J lost 2 bases, V lost 5 bases, and 15 bases had no gene match. CDR3 sequence (DNA): TGTGCCAGCAGCCCACTTACTGCGGGAGCTCTTACCTACGAGCAGTACTTC. It codes for CASSPLTAGALTYEQYF.

As concerns this clone: Other DNA variants within this sample encode the same CDR3. This rearrangement joins TRBV5-6 to TRBJ1-5, with D hard to call. V lost 1 base and J lost 0, with 14 bases in between. Germline loops: CDR1 SGHDT, CDR2 YYEEEE. The CDR3 covers 17 residues. The CDR3 nucleotides read TGTGCCAGCAGCTTGATGGCACTAAGTGATAGCAATCAGCCCCAGCATTTT. Amino acid sequence: CASSLMALSDSNQPQHF.

The J gene is TRBJ1-2, the V gene TRBV28; D possibly corresponds to TRBD1 (5 bases). Trimming shortened V by 5 bases and J by 3 bases, and 16 bases separated the two germline ends. Germline loops: CDR1 MDHEN, CDR2 SYDVKM. The CDR3 loop spans 15 amino acids. The CDR3 nucleotides are TGTGCCAGCAGTCAAACCTTGACGGGGGACTATGGCTACACCTTC. Translating gives CASSQTLTGDYGYTF.

The CDR3 here is CASSSLTSGSSYNEQFF. CDR3 nucleotide sequence: TGTGCCAGCAGCTCCCTAACTAGCGGTAGCTCCTACAATGAGCAGTTCTTC. The chain recombines TRBV7-2 with TRBJ2-1; 8 positions match TRBD2. Germline assignment: CDR1 SGHTA and CDR2 FQGNSA. CDR3 length: 17 amino acids. V lost 4 bases to trimming and J lost 0 bases; unmatched junction nucleotides: 8.

The chain uses TRBV30 and TRBJ1-1; TRBD1 is a possible D gene (6 bases). The V end lost 2 bases, the J end lost 5 bases, and 24 bases lay between the germline ends. The CDR3 spans 17 residues. Germline CDR1 reads GTSNPN; CDR2 reads SVGIG (reference sequence). The CDR3 here is CAWSRSYTGSRGTEAFF. The CDR3 DNA is TGTGCCTGGAGTCGATCTTATACAGGGTCTCGGGGAACTGAAGCTTTCTTT.

The J gene is TRBJ1-2, the V gene TRBV6-5; D not resolved. The CDR3 has 14 residues. Trimming shortened V by 0 bases and J by 5 bases, and 10 bases separated the two germline ends. Germline-derived CDR1 and CDR2 are MNHEY and SVGAGI. CDR3 coding DNA: TGTGCCAGCAGTTACTCACAGCCTCCGTATGGCTACACCTTC. This translates into CASSYSQPPYGYTF.

This clone was picked up one time. The rearrangement links TRBV11-2 to TRBJ2-2, with D unclear. Germline values: CDR1 SGHAT, CDR2 FQNNGV. This CDR3 region has 12 residues. Trimming left V 0 bases short and J 7 bases short, with 3 bases between. The CDR3 coding sequence is TGTGCCAGCAGCTTAGACTTCGGGGAGCTGTTTTTT. It codes for CASSLDFGELFF.

The chain joins TRBV2 to TRBJ2-1; no definite D call. Germline V gives CDR1 SNHLY, CDR2 FYNNEI. The CDR3 totals 11 residues. Trimming took off 6 bases at V and 4 bases at J, with 4 bases between the two ends. CDR3 loop: CASRSYNEQFF. CDR3 DNA: TGTGCCAGCAGAAGTTACAATGAGCAGTTCTTC.

The V gene is TRBV10-3, the J gene TRBJ1-1; tentative D call: TRBD1 (6 bases). V shed 3 bases and J shed 5 bases, with 25 bases lying between them. The CDR3 is made up of 18 amino acids. The V gene's germline CDR1 is ENHRY and CDR2 SYGVKD. For the CDR3, the DNA is TGTGCCATCAGTGAAATCCTCGATGTGGGGGGCGTAGGGACTGAAGCTTTCTTT. It yields the protein CAISEILDVGGVGTEAFF.

The rearrangement joins TRBV28 to TRBJ1-2; D ambiguous. The CDR3 has 16 amino acids. The germline V gene has CDR1 MDHEN and CDR2 SYDVKM. V lost 1 base and J 8 bases, leaving 20 bases between the germline ends. The CDR3 DNA follows: TGTGCCAGCAGTTTATATGCAGGAATGGCGCGTGAAGGCTACACCTTC. Its protein is CASSLYAGMAREGYTF.

This clone was seen just once. The V gene is TRBV2, the J gene TRBJ2-7; no definite D call. The CDR3 consists of 11 residues. Germline V gives CDR1 SNHLY, CDR2 FYNNEI. V was pared by 8 bases and J by 3 bases, with 8 bases between. The CDR3 sequence is CASGRFYEQYF. As DNA, the CDR3 is TGTGCCAGCGGCCGGTTCTACGAGCAGTACTTC.

V gene TRBV30 combines with J gene TRBJ1-4; tentative D call: TRBD1 (5 bases). Germline lookup yields CDR1 GTSNPN and CDR2 SVGIG (reference sequence). Trimming removed 2 bases at V and 5 bases at J, with 15 bases between. This CDR3 spans 15 amino acids. Here the CDR3 reads CAWSRPERDNEKLFF. CDR3 nucleotide sequence: TGTGCCTGGAGTCGCCCCGAGAGGGACAATGAAAAACTGTTTTTT.

In regard to this clone: In the same sample, other DNA sequences code for this CDR3. The rearrangement joins TRBV4-1 to TRBJ1-4; 8 nucleotides agree with TRBD1. The CDR3 is made up of 17 amino acids. The V segment lost 3 bases and the J segment 8 bases; nucleotides outside the gene matches: 14. CDR1 is MGHRA, CDR2 YSYEKL, per germline. This CDR3 reads CASSQDGARQGKEKLFF. The CDR3, as DNA: TGCGCCAGCAGCCAGGACGGTGCTAGACAGGGGAAAGAAAAACTGTTTTTT.

The chain joins TRBV27 to TRBJ2-3, with D perhaps TRBD2 (6 bases). The germline V and J ends were trimmed by 6 bases and 2 bases, with 9 bases remaining between them. The CDR3 has 13 amino acids. Germline values: CDR1 MNHEY, CDR2 SMNVEV (reference sequence). The CDR3 bases are TGTGCCAGCAGGCGGGGTACCACAGATACGCAGTATTTT. It translates to CASRRGTTDTQYF.

J is TRBJ2-3 and V is TRBV7-3, with 8 bases matching TRBD2. Germline V lookup: CDR1 SGHTA, CDR2 FQGTGA. Trimming removed 3 bases from V and 7 bases from J; junction bases left unmatched: 9. The CDR3 contains 15 residues. DNA for the CDR3: TGTGCCAGCAGCTTCTCCAGCGGGAGTGGGTATACGCAGTATTTT. As protein: CASSFSSGSGYTQYF.

The gene calls are TRBV5-6 and TRBJ2-6; the match to TRBD1 covers 9 bases. The V segment lost 1 base and the J segment 0 bases; nucleotides outside the gene matches: 5. The CDR3 has 18 residues. CDR1 is SGHDT, CDR2 YYEEEE, per germline. The CDR3 loop is CASSLWGQGPSGANVLTF. CDR3 nucleotides: TGTGCCAGCAGCTTGTGGGGACAGGGCCCCTCTGGGGCCAACGTCCTGACTTTC.

The chain couples TRBV28 to TRBJ1-2; D possibly corresponds to TRBD1 (6 bases). Deletions cut 3 bases from V and 4 bases from J, with 18 bases between. The CDR3 totals 16 residues. CDR1 is MDHEN, CDR2 SYDVKM, per germline. The CDR3: CASSFPGFGGAYGYTF. CDR3 bases: TGTGCCAGCAGTTTCCCGGGCTTCGGGGGGGCCTATGGCTACACCTTC.